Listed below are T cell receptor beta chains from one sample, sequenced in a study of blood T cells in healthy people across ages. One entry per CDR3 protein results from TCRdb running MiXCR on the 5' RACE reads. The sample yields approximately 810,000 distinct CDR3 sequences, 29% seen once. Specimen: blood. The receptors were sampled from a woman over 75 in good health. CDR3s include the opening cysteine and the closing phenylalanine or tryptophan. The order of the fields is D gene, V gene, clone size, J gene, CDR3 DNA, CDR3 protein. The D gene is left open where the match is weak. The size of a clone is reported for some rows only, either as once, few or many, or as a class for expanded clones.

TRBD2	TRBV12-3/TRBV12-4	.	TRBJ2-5	TGTGCCAGCAGTTTAGGAGGTAGCGGGGGGGCCATAGAGACCCAGTACTTC	CASSLGGSGGAIETQYF
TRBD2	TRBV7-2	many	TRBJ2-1	TGTGCCAGCAGCTACTCTAGCGGGGGGGCCACAGAGCAGTTCTTC	CASSYSSGGATEQFF
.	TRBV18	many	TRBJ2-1	TGTGCCAGCTCACCAAGCCGGGGCATCTACAATGAGCAGTTCTTC	CASSPSRGIYNEQFF
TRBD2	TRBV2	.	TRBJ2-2	TGTGCCAGCACGATAAGCGGGGGGCCGAACACCGGGGAGCTGTTTTTT	CASTISGGPNTGELFF
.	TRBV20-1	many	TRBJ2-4	TGCAGTGCTAGAGATCACCTGACGGGAATAGCAGCCAAAAACATTCAGTACTTC	CSARDHLTGIAAKNIQYF
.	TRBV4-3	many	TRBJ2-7	TGCGCCAGCAGCCAAGATTTCAGGTCCCCTTTCTACGAGCAGTACTTC	CASSQDFRSPFYEQYF
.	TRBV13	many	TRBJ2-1	TGTGCCAGCAGCCTAAGATGGGGTTATAGGTCAAATGAGCAGTTCTTC	CASSLRWGYRSNEQFF
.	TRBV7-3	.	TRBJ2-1	TGTGCCAGCAGCTTAATGGGCCCACCAGAGGGGCAGTTCTTC	CASSLMGPPEGQFF
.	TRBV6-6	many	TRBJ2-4	TGTGCCAGCAGTTCCGTGGCCCAGGGAGACATTCAGTACTTC	CASSSVAQGDIQYF
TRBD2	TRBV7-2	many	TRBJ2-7	TGTGCCAGCAGTTCCGGACTAGCGGGGGGGGTGGGCGAGCAGTACTTC	CASSSGLAGGVGEQYF
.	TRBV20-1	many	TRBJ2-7	TGCAGTGCTAGAAGAATGACCTACGAGCAGTACTTC	CSARRMTYEQYF
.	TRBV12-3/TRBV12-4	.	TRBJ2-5	TGTGCCAGCAGTTTAGCGGGGGCCCCTCGGGAGACCCAGTACTTC	CASSLAGAPRETQYF
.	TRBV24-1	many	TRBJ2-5	TGTGCCACCAGTGAGGGCTCGGGGCGGTACCAAGAGACCCAGTACTTC	CATSEGSGRYQETQYF
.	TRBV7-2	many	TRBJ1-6	TGTGCCAGCAGCGCCAGCTCCTATAATTCACCCCTCCACTTT	CASSASSYNSPLHF
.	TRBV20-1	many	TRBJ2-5	TGCAGTGCAATAGGGCCCAAGCGAGAGACCCAGTACTTC	CSAIGPKRETQYF
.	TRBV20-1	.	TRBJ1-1	TGCAGTGCTAGCTCCGGGACTGAAGCTTTCTTT	CSASSGTEAFF
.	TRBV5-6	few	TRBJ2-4	TGTGCCAGCAGCTTGTGGCAGAGTAACATTCAGTACTTC	CASSLWQSNIQYF
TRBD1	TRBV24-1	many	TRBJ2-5	TGTGCCACCAGTGAGGCAGGGGGTACTAGAGAAGAGACCCAGTACTTC	CATSEAGGTREETQYF
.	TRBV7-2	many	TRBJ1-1	TGTGCCAGCAGCTCCCCGGAGGGGGGAAACACTGAAGCTTTCTTT	CASSSPEGGNTEAFF
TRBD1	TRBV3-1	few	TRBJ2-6	TGTGCCAGCAGCCCCCGGGGACAGGGGGCATCTGGGGCCAACGTCCTGACTTTC	CASSPRGQGASGANVLTF
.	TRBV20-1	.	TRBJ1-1	TGCAGTGCTAGAGATTTTGTCAGCACTGAAGCTTTCTTT	CSARDFVSTEAFF
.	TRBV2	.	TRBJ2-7	TGTGCCAGCTCAGGAGCCTGGGGGGAGCAGTACTTC	CASSGAWGEQYF
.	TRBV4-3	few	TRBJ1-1	TGCGCCAGCAGCCAAGATTCAGGGTTGGGCACTGAAGCTTTCTTT	CASSQDSGLGTEAFF
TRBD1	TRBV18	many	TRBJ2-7	TGTGCCAGCTCACCACTCCCCTTGATGGACAGGAGCTCCTACGAGCAGTACTTC	CASSPLPLMDRSSYEQYF
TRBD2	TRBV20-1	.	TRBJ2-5	TGCAGTGCTATGCTAGCGGGCCGAGAGACCCAGTACTTC	CSAMLAGRETQYF
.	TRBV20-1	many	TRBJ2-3	TGCAGTGCCCCGAGGCCAGATACGCAGTATTTT	CSAPRPDTQYF
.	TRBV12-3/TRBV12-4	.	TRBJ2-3	TGTGCCAGCAGTTCCCTGCAGGGTAGAACAGATGCGCAGTATTTT	CASSSLQGRTDAQYF
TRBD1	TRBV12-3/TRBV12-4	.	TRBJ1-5	TGTGCCAGCAGTTTAGTCGCCAGGGGGCTCAGTCAGCCCCAGCATTTT	CASSLVARGLSQPQHF
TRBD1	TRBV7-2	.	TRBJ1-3	TGTGCCAGCAGCTTGTCCGGGACAGGGGGGAACACCATATATTTT	CASSLSGTGGNTIYF
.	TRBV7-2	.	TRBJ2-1	TGTGCCAGCAGCTTAGGACTATCTGTCGAGCAGTTCTTC	CASSLGLSVEQFF
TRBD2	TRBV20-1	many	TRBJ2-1	TGCAGTGCTAGCCTAGCGGGGGGCAATGAGCAGTTCTTC	CSASLAGGNEQFF
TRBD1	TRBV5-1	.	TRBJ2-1	TGCGCCAGCAGCTTGGAACAGGGGGCCTACAATGAGCAGTTCTTC	CASSLEQGAYNEQFF
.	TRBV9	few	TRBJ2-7	TGTGCCAGCAGCGTCGGGGGCGAGGGGTACGAGCAGTACTTC	CASSVGGEGYEQYF
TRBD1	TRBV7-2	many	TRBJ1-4	TGTGCCAGCAGCCCCGGACAGGGGACGATAAATGAAAAACTGTTTTTT	CASSPGQGTINEKLFF
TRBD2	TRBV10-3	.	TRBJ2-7	TGTGCCATCAGTGAGTCGCCGGGACTAGAAAACGAGCAGTACTTC	CAISESPGLENEQYF
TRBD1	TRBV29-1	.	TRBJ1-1	TGCAGCGTCCTCAGGGACAGTCTGCCTGAAGCTTTCTTT	CSVLRDSLPEAFF
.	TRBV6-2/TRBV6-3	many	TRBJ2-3	TGTGCCAGCAGCAGACTAGGAATTGGCACAGATACGCAGTATTTT	CASSRLGIGTDTQYF
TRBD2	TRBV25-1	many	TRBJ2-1	TGTGCCAGCAGTTCGTCTAGCGGGGGCAATGAGCAGTTCTTC	CASSSSSGGNEQFF
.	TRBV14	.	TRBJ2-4	TGTGCCAGCAGCCAAGAAGGGGAAAACATTCAGTACTTC	CASSQEGENIQYF
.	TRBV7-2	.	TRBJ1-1	TGTGCCAGCAGTCAAGACGGGTTACAAGCTTTCTTT	CASSQDGLQAFF
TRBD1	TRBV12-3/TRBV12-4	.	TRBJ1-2	TGTGCCAGCAGTTTTCAGGGGGCTTATGGCTACACCTTC	CASSFQGAYGYTF
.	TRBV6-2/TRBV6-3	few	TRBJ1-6	TGTGCCAGCAGTTACGGGGGCTCTATTTCACCCCTCCACTTT	CASSYGGSISPLHF
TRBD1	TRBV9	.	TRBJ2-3	TGTGCCAGCAGCGCCGGACAGGGAAAGCAGTATTTT	CASSAGQGKQYF
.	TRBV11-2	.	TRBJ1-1	TGTGCCAGCAGCTTGAATTCGGTTGTCGCTTTCTTT	CASSLNSVVAFF
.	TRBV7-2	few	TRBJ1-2	TGTGCCAGCAGCCCCGAGGATGCGATTTATGGCTACACCTTC	CASSPEDAIYGYTF
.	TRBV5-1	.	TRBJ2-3	TGCGCCAGCAAAGGCGTATTAAGCACAGATACGCAGTATTTT	CASKGVLSTDTQYF
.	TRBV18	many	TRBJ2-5	TGTGCCAGCTCACCACAAGGTCAGAACTACAGGGAGACCCAGTACTTC	CASSPQGQNYRETQYF
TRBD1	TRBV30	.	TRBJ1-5	TGTGCCTGGAGCTCTCGAACCGGGACAGTAGGCAATCAGCCCCAGCATTTT	CAWSSRTGTVGNQPQHF
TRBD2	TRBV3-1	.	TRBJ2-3	TGTGCCAGCAGCCCACCCTGGGGGGGTATAATGTATTTT	CASSPPWGGIMYF
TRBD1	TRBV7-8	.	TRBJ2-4	TGTGCCAGCATTCCCACCCCAGGGGGCACAAAAAACATTCAGTACTTC	CASIPTPGGTKNIQYF
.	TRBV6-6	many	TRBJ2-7	TGTGCCAGCAGTTACGGGGGGCACTACGAGCAGTACTTC	CASSYGGHYEQYF